This T cell receptor (beta chain) came from a study of radiotherapy plus CTLA-4 blockade in lung cancer (dated by TCRdb to 2017 to 2018). About the study as a whole: Among enrolled patients, approximately 19% had an objective response and roughly 33% reached disease control.

Study-level results and caveats: Increased serum interferon-beta after radiation, together with early dynamic changes in blood T cell clones, were reported to be the strongest predictors of response. After treatment with radiotherapy and ipilimumab, TCR clones that originated in tumors expanded in peripheral blood.

This clone came up a few times. What this receptor recognizes is not known. No clone much larger than this one lies a single base away; base qualities are absent. Library preparation used the immunoSEQ multiplex PCR assay. Drawn from immuneACCESS, this table holds only the in-frame rearrangements with V and J called that TCRdb kept. Clones are partly lost; checked studies trace under half to an unresolved V gene and leave the rest unexplained. The sample contains tens of thousands of clones, about three quarters of them found a single time. The ten most abundant clones make up about 2.2% of the sample. Focal radiation therapy combined with CTLA-4 blockade (ipilimumab) was tested in patients with chemo-refractory metastatic non-small-cell lung cancer. The CDR3 measures 17 amino acids from cysteine to phenylalanine. The entry retains the CDR3 DNA only, 51 bases that are in frame from base 1. Trimming leaves V shorter by 4 bases and J shorter by 2 bases, with the junction holding 8 bases beyond the gene matches. CDR1 MNHEY and CDR2 SMNVEV are derived from the germline V gene (reference sequence).

Specimen: peripheral blood, collected from a patient treated with radiotherapy plus ipilimumab. The chain is made from TRBV27 and TRBJ2-7; 13 central bases correspond to TRBD2. The receptor comes from a human donor with non-small cell lung cancer whose response to radiotherapy plus ipilimumab could not be evaluated. The nucleotide sequence reads as follows: TGTGCCAGCAGTTCTAAAAGGACTAGCGGGAGTCCCTACGAGCAGTACTTC. Protein translation: CASSSKRTSGSPYEQYF.